The entry below describes one T cell receptor beta chain. Losses at the gene ends were 11 bases for V and 6 bases for J; bases not matched to a gene: 6. Germline assignment: CDR1 MNHNS and CDR2 SASEGT. This CDR3 is built from 11 residues. These data originate in a study of T-cell reconstitution after alpha-beta-depleted transplantation in children. Unique molecular identifiers featured in how the TCRbeta library was prepared. Each CDR3 protein gets one entry after TCRdb re-called the PCR reads with MiXCR. Of just under 550,000 distinct CDR3 sequences in the sample, 18% were seen once. This receptor was taken from a human donor who donated a stem cell graft to a child with acute lymphoblastic leukemia. Sequenced here: PBMCs from the stem cell graft donor, sampled from the stem cell graft. This chain uses TRBV6-1 with TRBJ1-2, with 7 bases fitting TRBD1. The CDR3, as DNA: TGTGCCGGGAGACAGGGCGATGGCTACACCTTC. This translates into CAGRQGDGYTF.